The sequence of this T cell receptor (beta chain) was determined in a study of cytomegalovirus exposure and HLA in healthy donors. The germline V and J ends were trimmed by 5 bases and 9 bases, with 20 bases remaining between them. Germline assignment: CDR1 SGHNT and CDR2 YENEEA. This CDR3 has 15 residues. Turning to this clone: Its cognate antigen is unknown.

PCR employed 60 Vbeta and 13 Jbeta primers. The protocol was immunoSEQ multiplex PCR, while the TCRdb copy is restricted to in-frame clones and leaves out a portion. Its clone listing holds 100,000 to 150,000 clones. Study results and limitations: Analysis was performed later, and it showed HLA-associated TCR beta chains to be more clonally expanded than equally common others.

Material: PBMCs. The chain links TRBV11-3 to TRBJ2-1, with D perhaps TRBD2 (5 bases). The receptor was isolated from a man between 35 and 55 years old in good health and CMV-seronegative. CDR3 in amino acids: CASSRRSFPGSEQFF. CDR3 DNA sequence: TGTGCCAGCAGCCGAAGGAGCTTCCCGGGGTCTGAGCAGTTCTTC.